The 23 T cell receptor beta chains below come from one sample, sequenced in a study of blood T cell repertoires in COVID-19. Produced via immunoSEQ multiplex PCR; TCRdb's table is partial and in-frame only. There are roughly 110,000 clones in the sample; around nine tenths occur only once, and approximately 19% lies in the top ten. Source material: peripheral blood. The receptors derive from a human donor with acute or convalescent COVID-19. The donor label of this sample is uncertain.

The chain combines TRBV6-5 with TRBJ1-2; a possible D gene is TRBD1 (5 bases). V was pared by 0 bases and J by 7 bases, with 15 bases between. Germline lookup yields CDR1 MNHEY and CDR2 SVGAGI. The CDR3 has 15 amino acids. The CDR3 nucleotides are TGTGCCAGCAGTTACTCTCGGCAGGGCCTCAGTGGCTACACCTTC. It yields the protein CASSYSRQGLSGYTF.

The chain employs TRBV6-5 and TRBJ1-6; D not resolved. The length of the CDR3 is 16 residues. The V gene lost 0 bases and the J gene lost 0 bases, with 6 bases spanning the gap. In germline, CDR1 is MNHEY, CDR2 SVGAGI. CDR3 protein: CASSYSVSSYNSPLHF. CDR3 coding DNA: TGTGCCAGCAGTTACTCGGTTAGCTCCTATAATTCACCCCTCCACTTT.

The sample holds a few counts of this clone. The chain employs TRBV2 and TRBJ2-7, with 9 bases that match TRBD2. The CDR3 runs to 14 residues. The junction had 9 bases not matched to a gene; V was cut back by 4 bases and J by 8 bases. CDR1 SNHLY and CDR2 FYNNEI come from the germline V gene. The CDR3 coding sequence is TGTGCCAGCAGTGGGCACGCGCTAGCGGGGAAGCAGTACTTC. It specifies CASSGHALAGKQYF.

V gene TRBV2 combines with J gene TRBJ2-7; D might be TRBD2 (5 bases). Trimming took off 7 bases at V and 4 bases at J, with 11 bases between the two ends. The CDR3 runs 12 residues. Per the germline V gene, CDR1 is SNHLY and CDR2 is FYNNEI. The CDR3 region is CASMDFLYEQYF. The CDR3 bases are TGTGCCAGCATGGACTTCCTGTACGAGCAGTACTTC.

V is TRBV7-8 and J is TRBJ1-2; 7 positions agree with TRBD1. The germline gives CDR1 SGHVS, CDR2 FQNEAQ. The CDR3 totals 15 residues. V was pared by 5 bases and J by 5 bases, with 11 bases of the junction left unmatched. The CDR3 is CASSAPGGAGYGYTF. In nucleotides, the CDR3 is TGTGCCAGCAGCGCTCCAGGGGGTGCAGGGTATGGCTACACCTTC.

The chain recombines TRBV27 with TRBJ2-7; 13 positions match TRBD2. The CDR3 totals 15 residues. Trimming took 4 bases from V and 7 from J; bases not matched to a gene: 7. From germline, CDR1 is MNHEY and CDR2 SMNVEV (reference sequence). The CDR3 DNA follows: TGTGCCAGCAGTTCCGGACTAGCGGGGGTTCGAGAGCAGTACTTC. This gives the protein CASSSGLAGVREQYF.

In DNA, the CDR3 is TGTGCCAGCAGCCTAATGCGGGGACCCGGAAGGACAGATACGCAGTATTTT. Amino acids: CASSLMRGPGRTDTQYF. This chain links TRBV13 with TRBJ2-3, with D tentatively TRBD2 (6 bases). Trimming cost V 5 bases and J 3 bases, with 21 bases left between them. Germline values: CDR1 PRHDT, CDR2 FYEKMQ (reference sequence). This CDR3 has 17 amino acids.

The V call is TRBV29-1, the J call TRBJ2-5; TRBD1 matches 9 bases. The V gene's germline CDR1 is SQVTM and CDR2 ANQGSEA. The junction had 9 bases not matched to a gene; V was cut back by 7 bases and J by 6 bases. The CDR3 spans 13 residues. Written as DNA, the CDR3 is TGCAGCGCCCCGGGACAGGGTATTCAGACCCAGTACTTC. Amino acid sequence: CSAPGQGIQTQYF. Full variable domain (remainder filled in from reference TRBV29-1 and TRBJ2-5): SAVISQKPSRDICQRGTSLTIQCQVDSQVTMMFWYRQQPGQSLTLIATANQGSEATYESGFVIDKFPISRPNLTFSTLTVSNMSPEDSSIYLCSAPGQGIQTQYFGPGTRLLVL.

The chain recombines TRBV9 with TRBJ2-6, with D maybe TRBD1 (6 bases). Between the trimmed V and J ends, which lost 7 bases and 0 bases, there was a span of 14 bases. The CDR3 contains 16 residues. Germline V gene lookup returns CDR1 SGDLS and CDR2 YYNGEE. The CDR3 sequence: CASRWGQDSGANVLTF. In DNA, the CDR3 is TGTGCCAGCCGGTGGGGACAAGACTCTGGGGCCAACGTCCTGACTTTC. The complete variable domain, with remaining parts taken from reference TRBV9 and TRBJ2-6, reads DSGVTQTPKHLITATGQRVTLRCSPRSGDLSVYWYQQSLDQGLQFLIQYYNGEERAKGNILERFSAQQFPDLHSELNLSSLELGDSALYFCASRWGQDSGANVLTFGAGSRLTVL.

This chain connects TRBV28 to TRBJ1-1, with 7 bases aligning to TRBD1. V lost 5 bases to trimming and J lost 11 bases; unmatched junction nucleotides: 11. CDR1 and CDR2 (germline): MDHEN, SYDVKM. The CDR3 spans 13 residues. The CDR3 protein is CASSQDNRGWAFF. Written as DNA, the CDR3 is TGTGCCAGCAGTCAAGATAACAGGGGCTGGGCTTTCTTT.

The CDR3 sequence: CASSQVGIRNEKLFF. The CDR3 DNA follows: TGCGCCAGCAGCCAAGTCGGGATTAGAAATGAAAAACTGTTTTTT. V usage is TRBV4-1 and J usage is TRBJ1-4; D is ambiguous. CDR1 MGHRA and CDR2 YSYEKL come from the germline V gene. The CDR3 runs to 15 residues. V was trimmed by 1 base and J by 5 bases, leaving 11 bases between them.

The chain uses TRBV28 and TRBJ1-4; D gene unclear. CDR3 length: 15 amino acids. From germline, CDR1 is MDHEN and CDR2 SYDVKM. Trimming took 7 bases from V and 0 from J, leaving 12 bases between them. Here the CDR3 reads CASNPAGATNEKLFF. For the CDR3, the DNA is TGTGCCAGCAACCCTGCAGGCGCAACTAATGAAAAACTGTTTTTT. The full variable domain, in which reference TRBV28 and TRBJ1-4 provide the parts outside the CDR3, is DVKVTQSSRYLVKRTGEKVFLECVQDMDHENMFWYRQDPGLGLRLIYFSYDVKMKEKGDIPEGYSVSREKKERFSLILESASTNQTSMYLCASNPAGATNEKLFFGSGTQLSVL.

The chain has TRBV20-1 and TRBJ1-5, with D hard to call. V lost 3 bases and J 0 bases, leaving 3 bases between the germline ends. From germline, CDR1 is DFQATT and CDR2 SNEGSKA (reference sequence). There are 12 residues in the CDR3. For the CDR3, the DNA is TGCAGTGCTAGTCTTAGCAATCAGCCCCAGCATTTT. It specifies CSASLSNQPQHF.

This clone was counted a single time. This chain's CDR3 is CATGTSGSTDTQYF. CDR3 DNA sequence: TGTGCCACCGGGACTAGCGGGAGTACAGATACGCAGTATTTT. The chain has TRBV10-3 and TRBJ2-3; 14 bases match TRBD2. The V and J ends lost 10 bases and 3 bases, in that order; junction bases with no gene match: 3. The germline V gene has CDR1 ENHRY and CDR2 SYGVKD. The CDR3 has 14 amino acids.

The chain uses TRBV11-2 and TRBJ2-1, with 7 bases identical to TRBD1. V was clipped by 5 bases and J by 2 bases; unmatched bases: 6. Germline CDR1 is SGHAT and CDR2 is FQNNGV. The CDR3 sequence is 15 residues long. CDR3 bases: TGTGCCAGCAGCCCGGGACAGACTACCTACAATGAGCAGTTCTTC. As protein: CASSPGQTTYNEQFF.

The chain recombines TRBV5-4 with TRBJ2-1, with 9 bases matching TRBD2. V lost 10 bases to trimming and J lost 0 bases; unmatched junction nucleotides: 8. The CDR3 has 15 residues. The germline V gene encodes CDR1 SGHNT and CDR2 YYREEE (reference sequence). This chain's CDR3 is CAPGAGGSSYNEQFF. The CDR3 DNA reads TGTGCCCCAGGGGCGGGAGGGAGCTCCTACAATGAGCAGTTCTTC.

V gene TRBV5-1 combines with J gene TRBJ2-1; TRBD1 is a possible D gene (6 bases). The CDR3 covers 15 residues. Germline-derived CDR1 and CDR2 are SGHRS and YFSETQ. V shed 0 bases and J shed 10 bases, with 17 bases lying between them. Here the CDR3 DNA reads TGCGCCAGCAGCTTGGGAGGGTCTCTCAGGGGAGAGCAGTTCTTC. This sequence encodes CASSLGGSLRGEQFF.

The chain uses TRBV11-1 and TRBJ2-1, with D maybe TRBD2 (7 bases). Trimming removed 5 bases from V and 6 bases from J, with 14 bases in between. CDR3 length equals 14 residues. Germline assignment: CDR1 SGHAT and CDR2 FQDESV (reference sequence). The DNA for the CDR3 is TGTGCCAGCAGCCCCCCGGGGGGCTCCAATGAGCAGTTCTTC. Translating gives CASSPPGGSNEQFF.

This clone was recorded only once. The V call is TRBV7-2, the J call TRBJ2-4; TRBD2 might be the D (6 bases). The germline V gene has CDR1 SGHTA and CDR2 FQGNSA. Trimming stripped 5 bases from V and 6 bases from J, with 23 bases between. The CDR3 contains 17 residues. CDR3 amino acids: CASSPPRGSGLTNIQYF. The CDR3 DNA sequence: TGTGCCAGCAGCCCACCCCGGGGGAGCGGGTTAACAAACATTCAGTACTTC.

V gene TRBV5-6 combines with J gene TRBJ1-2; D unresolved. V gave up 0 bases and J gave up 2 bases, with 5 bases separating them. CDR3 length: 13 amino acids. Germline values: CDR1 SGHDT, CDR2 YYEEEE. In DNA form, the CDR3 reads TGTGCCAGCAGCTTGGGTCAGAACTATGGCTACACCTTC. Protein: CASSLGQNYGYTF.

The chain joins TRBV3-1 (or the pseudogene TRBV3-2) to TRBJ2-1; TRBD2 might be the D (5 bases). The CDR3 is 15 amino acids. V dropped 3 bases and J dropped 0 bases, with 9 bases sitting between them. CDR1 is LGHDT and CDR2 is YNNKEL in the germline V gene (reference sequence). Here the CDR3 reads CASSQLAGSYNEQFF. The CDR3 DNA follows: TGTGCCAGCAGCCAGCTGGCGGGCTCCTACAATGAGCAGTTCTTC.

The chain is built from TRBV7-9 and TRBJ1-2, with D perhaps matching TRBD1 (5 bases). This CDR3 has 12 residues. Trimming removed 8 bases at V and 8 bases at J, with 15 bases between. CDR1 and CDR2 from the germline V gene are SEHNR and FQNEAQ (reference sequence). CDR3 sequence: CASGSGGGGYTF. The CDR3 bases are TGTGCCAGCGGCAGCGGGGGAGGAGGCTACACCTTC.

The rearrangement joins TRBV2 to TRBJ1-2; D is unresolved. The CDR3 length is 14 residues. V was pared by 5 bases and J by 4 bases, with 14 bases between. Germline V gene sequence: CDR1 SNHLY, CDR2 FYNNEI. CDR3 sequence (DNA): TGTGCCAGCAGTCCCGGTGATGGTGGCTATGGCTACACCTTC. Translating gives CASSPGDGGYGYTF.